Sequencing of this TCR beta chain was carried out in a study of blood T cell repertoires in COVID-19. Study as a whole: The analysed material was cDNA or gDNA that came from T cells, B-cell-depleted T cells, or PBMCs.

Germline V gives CDR1 SQVTM, CDR2 ANQGSEA. V was pared by 7 bases and J by 3 bases, with 12 bases between. CDR3 size: 13 residues. Per the original data handling: Reference gene primer amplification in the assay estimated nucleated cell counts. The protocol was immunoSEQ multiplex PCR, while the TCRdb copy is restricted to in-frame clones and leaves out a portion. V, J and clone size are taken as reported in that table, and D and trimming were inferred from the DNA itself. This table holds about 74,000 clones, about four fifths found once. The sample was peripheral blood. The chain links TRBV29-1 to TRBJ1-4; the D is unclear. The receptor comes from a man between 65 and 79 years old with acute or convalescent COVID-19. CDR3 protein: CSASVASNEKLFF. The CDR3 coding sequence is TGCAGCGCTTCAGTAGCTTCTAATGAAAAACTGTTTTTT.